This T cell receptor (beta chain) was recorded in a study of technical replicates of blood from four donors. Sequenced by immunoSEQ multiplex PCR; TCRdb stores in-frame clones only, minus some. The table shows roughly 56,000 clones, with 70% to 90% occurring only once. Germline CDR1 reads SGDLS; CDR2 reads YYNGEE. The CDR3 runs to 15 residues. Trimming shortened V by 0 bases and J by 5 bases, and 14 bases separated the two germline ends. This TCR was recovered from a human donor in good health. Some clones in this sample may be carry-over from other donors' samples. Material for sequencing was PBMCs. This chain connects TRBV9 to TRBJ2-5; a possible D gene is TRBD1 (6 bases). The CDR3 loop is CASSVVQGNGETQYF. CDR3 in DNA: TGTGCCAGCAGCGTAGTGCAGGGGAATGGTGAGACCCAGTACTTC.